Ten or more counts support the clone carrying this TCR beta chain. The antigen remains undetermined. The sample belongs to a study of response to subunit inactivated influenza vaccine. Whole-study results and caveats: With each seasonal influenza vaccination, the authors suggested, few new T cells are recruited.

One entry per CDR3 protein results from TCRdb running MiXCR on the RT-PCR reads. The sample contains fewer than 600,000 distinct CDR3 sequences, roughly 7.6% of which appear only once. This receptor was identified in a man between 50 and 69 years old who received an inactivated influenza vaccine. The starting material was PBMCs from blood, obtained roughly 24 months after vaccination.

The CDR3 nucleotides read TGTGCCAGCAGTTCAGGGTTAGGCAATGAGCAGTTCTTC. Protein product: CASSSGLGNEQFF. The chain couples TRBV12-3 or TRBV12-4 to TRBJ2-1; a possible D gene is TRBD1 (5 bases). With 4 bases removed from V and 6 bases from J, the gap between germline ends came to 10 bases. The CDR3 runs to 13 residues.